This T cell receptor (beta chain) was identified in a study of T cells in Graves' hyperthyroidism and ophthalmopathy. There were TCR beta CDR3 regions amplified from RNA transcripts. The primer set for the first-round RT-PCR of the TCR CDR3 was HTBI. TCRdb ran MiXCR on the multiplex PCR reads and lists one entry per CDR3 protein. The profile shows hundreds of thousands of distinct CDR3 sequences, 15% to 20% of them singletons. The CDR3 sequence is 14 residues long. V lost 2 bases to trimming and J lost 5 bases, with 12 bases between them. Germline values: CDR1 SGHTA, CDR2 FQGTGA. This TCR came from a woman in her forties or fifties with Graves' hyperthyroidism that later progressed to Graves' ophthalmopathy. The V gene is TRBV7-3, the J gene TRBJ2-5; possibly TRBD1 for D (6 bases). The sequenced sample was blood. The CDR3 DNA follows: TGTGCCAGCAGCTTATTTGGGGGCGAGGAGACCCAGTACTTC. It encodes CASSLFGGEETQYF. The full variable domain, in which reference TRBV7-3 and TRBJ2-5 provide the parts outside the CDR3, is GAGVSQTPSNKVTEKGKYVELRCDPISGHTALYWYRQSLGQGPEFLIYFQGTGAADDSGLPNDRFFAVRPEGSVSTLKIQRTERGDSAVYLCASSLFGGEETQYFGPGTRLLVL.